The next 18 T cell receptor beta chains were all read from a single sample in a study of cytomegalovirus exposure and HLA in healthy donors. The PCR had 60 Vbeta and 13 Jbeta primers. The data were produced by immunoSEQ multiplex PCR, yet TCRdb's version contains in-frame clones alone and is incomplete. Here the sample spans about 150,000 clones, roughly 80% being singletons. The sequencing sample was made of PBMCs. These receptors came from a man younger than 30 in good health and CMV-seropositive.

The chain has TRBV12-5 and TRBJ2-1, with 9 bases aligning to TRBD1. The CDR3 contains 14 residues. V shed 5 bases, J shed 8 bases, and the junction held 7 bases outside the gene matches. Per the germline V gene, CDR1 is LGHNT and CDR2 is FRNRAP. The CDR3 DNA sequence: TGTGCTAGTGGTGTCGGACAGGGGCAAGATGAGCAGTTCTTC. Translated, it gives CASGVGQGQDEQFF.

Written as DNA, the CDR3 is TGTGCCAGTAGTATGGAACAGCTCTCTGGGGCCAACGTCCTGACTTTC. Translation gives CASSMEQLSGANVLTF. The V and J genes are TRBV19 and TRBJ2-6; D is ambiguous. V gave up 3 bases and J gave up 0 bases, with 9 bases separating them. CDR1 and CDR2 (germline): LNHDA, SQIVND (reference sequence). CDR3 length: 16 residues.

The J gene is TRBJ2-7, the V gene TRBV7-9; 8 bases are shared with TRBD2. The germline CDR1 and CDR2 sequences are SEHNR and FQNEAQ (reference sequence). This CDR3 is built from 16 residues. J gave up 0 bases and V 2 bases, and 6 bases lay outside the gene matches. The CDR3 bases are TGTGCCAGCAGCTTACGTACTAGCGGAAGCTCCTACGAGCAGTACTTC. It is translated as CASSLRTSGSSYEQYF.

The CDR3 nucleotides are TGTGCCAGCAGCTTAGGGACAGCCCCTCTAAGCATAAGCAATCAGCCCCAGCATTTT. Its translation is CASSLGTAPLSISNQPQHF. The J gene is TRBJ1-5, the V gene TRBV7-6; maybe TRBD1 (6 bases). Germline V gives CDR1 SGHVS, CDR2 FNYEAQ. Trimming stripped 1 base from V and 1 base from J, with 20 bases between. This CDR3 is 19 amino acids long. The whole variable domain, filled in from reference TRBV7-6 and TRBJ1-5, reads GAGVSQSPRYKVTKRGQDVALRCDPISGHVSLYWYRQALGQGPEFLTYFNYEAQQDKSGLPNDRFSAERPEGSISTLTIQRTEQRDSAMYRCASSLGTAPLSISNQPQHFGDGTRLSIL.

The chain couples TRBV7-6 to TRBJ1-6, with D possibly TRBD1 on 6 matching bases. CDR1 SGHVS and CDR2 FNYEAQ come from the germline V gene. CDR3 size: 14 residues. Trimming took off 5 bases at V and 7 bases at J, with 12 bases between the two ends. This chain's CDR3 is CASSQGFMNSPLHF. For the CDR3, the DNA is TGTGCCAGCAGCCAGGGGTTTATGAATTCACCCCTCCACTTT. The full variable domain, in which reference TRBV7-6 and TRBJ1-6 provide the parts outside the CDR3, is GAGVSQSPRYKVTKRGQDVALRCDPISGHVSLYWYRQALGQGPEFLTYFNYEAQQDKSGLPNDRFSAERPEGSISTLTIQRTEQRDSAMYRCASSQGFMNSPLHFGNGTRLTVT.

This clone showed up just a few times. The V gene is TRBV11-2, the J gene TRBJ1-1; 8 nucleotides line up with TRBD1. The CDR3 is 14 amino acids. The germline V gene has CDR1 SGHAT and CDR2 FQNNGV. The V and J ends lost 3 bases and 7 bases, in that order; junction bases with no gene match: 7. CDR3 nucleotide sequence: TGTGCCAGCAGCTTTCGGACAGGGACCGGTGAAGCTTTCTTT. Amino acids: CASSFRTGTGEAFF.

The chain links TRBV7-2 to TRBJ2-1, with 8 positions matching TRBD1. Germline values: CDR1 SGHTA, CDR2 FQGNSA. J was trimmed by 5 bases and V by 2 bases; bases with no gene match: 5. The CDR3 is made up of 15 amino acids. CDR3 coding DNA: TGTGCCAGCAGCTTATGGGGACAGGAGAACAATGAGCAGTTCTTC. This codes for CASSLWGQENNEQFF. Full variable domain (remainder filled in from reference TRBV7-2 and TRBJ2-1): GAGVSQSPSNKVTEKGKDVELRCDPISGHTALYWYRQSLGQGLEFLIYFQGNSAPDKSGLPSDRFSAERTGGSVSTLTIQRTQQEDSAVYLCASSLWGQENNEQFFGPGTRLTVL.

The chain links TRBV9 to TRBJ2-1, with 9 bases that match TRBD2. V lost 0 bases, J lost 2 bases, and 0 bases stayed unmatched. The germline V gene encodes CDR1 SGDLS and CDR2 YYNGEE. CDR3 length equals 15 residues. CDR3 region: CASSVGLAAYNEQFF. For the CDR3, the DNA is TGTGCCAGCAGCGTAGGACTAGCGGCCTACAATGAGCAGTTCTTC.

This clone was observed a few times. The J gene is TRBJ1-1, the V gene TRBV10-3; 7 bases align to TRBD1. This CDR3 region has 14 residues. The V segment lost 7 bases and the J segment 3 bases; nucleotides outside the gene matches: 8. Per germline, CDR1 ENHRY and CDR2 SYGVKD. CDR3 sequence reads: CAIKNRDSYTEAFF. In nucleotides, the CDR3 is TGTGCCATCAAAAACCGGGACAGCTACACTGAAGCTTTCTTT.

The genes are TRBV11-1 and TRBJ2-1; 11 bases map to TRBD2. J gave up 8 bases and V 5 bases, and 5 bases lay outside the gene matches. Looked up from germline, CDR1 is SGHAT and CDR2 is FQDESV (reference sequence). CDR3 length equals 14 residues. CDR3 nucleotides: TGTGCCAGCAGCCATGCACTAGCGGGGGATGAGCAGTTCTTC. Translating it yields CASSHALAGDEQFF.

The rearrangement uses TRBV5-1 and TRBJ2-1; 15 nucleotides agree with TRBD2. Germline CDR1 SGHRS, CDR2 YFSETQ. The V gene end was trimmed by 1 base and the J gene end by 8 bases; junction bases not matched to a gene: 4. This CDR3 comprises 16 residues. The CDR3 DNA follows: TGCGCCAGCAGCTTGCAAGGGACTAGCGGGAGGCATGAGCAGTTCTTC. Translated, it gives CASSLQGTSGRHEQFF.

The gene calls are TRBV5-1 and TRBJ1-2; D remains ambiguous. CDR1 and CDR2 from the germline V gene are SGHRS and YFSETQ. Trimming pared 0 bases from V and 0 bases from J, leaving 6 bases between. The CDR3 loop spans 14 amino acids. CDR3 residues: CASSLGDTNYGYTF. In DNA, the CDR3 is TGCGCCAGCAGCTTGGGCGACACTAACTATGGCTACACCTTC.

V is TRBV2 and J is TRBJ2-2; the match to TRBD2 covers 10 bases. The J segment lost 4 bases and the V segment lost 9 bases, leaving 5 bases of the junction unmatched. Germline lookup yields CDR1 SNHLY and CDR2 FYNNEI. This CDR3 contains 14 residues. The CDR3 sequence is CASQLAGRTGELFF. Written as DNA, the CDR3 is TGTGCCAGTCAACTAGCGGGACGCACCGGGGAGCTGTTTTTT.

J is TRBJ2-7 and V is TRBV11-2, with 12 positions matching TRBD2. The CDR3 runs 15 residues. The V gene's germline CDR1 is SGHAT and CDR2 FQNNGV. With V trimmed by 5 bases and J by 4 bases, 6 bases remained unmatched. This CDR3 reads CASSASGRAQYEQYF. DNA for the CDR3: TGTGCCAGCAGCGCTAGCGGGAGGGCTCAGTACGAGCAGTACTTC.

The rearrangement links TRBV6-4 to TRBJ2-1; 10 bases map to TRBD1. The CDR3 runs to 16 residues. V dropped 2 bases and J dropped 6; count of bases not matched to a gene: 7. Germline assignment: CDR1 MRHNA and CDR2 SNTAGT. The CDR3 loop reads CASSDAGTGVSNEQFF. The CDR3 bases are TGTGCCAGCAGTGACGCGGGGACAGGGGTTTCCAATGAGCAGTTCTTC.

CDR3 amino acids: CASSRVVKGQDGYTF. CDR3 nucleotides: TGCGCCAGCAGCCGAGTGGTGAAGGGACAGGATGGCTACACCTTC. This sequence joins TRBV4-1 and TRBJ1-2, with TRBD1 matching 8 bases. The germline CDR1 and CDR2 sequences are MGHRA and YSYEKL. The CDR3 totals 15 residues. V lost 4 bases, J lost 6 bases, and 10 bases stayed unmatched.

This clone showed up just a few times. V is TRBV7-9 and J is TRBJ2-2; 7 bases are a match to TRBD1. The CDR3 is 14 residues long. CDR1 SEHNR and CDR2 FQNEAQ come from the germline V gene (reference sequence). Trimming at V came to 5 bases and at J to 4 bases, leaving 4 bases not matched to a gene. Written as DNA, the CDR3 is TGTGCCAGCAGCGCCCGGGACAGCACCGGGGAGCTGTTTTTT. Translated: CASSARDSTGELFF.

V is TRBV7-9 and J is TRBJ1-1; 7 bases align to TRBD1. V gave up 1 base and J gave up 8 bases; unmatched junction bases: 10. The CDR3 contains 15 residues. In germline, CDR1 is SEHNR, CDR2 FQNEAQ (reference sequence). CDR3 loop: CASSLEQGPPEEAFF. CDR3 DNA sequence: TGTGCCAGCAGCTTAGAACAGGGGCCACCCGAGGAAGCTTTCTTT.